The 13 T cell receptor beta chains reported below all come from one sample, sequenced in a study of molecular identifiers for immune sequencing clone quantification. TCRdb reprocessed the PCR reads via MiXCR and lists one record per CDR3 protein. The table has 490,000 or so distinct CDR3 sequences, around 23% seen once. Sequencing was done on a sample of naive CD8+ T cells from blood, with Jurkat cell RNA spiked in. Described subset: FACS-sorted CD8+CD4-CCR7+CD45RA+ naive T cells. The receptors come from a human donor in good health. Some libraries in this study had Jurkat cell RNA spiked in.

A note on this clonotype: Here the CDR3 omits its conserved ending phenylalanine or tryptophan, so a read error is the likely source. The gene calls are TRBV24-1 and TRBJ2-7; 9 bases fit TRBD2. The V segment lost 0 bases and the J segment 5 bases; nucleotides outside the gene matches: 1. Germline-derived CDR1 and CDR2 are KGHDR and SFDVKD. This CDR3 has 14 residues. The CDR3 loop is CATSDLASGDEQYY. CDR3 coding DNA: TGTGCCACCAGTGATTTGGCTAGCGGGGACGAGCAGTACTAC.

This clonotype was detected a few times. The V and J genes are TRBV7-2 and TRBJ2-3; D gene unclear. The V and J ends lost 1 base and 0 bases respectively, with 8 bases between them. The CDR3 runs to 15 residues. Per the germline V gene, CDR1 is SGHTA and CDR2 is FQGNSA. CDR3 protein: CASSLDLVSTDTQYF. The CDR3 bases are TGTGCCAGCAGCTTAGATCTGGTGAGCACAGATACGCAGTATTTT. Supplemented by reference TRBV7-2 and TRBJ2-3, the full variable domain reads GAGVSQSPSNKVTEKGKDVELRCDPISGHTALYWYRQSLGQGLEFLIYFQGNSAPDKSGLPSDRFSAERTGGSVSTLTIQRTQQEDSAVYLCASSLDLVSTDTQYFGPGTRLTVL.

Details on this clonotype: A single base separates this from a much larger clone, so it may be a read error. V is TRBV7-2 and J is TRBJ2-7, with D tentatively TRBD2 (5 bases). Germline-derived CDR1 and CDR2 are SGHTA and FQGNSA. V lost 0 bases and J 9 bases, leaving 15 bases between the germline ends. This CDR3 spans 14 amino acids. This CDR3 is CASSLASSGNAQYF. CDR3 bases: TGTGCCAGCAGCTTAGCTTCGTCCGGGAACGCGCAGTACTTC.

The rearrangement links TRBV7-9 to TRBJ2-7; possible D gene TRBD2, 5 bases. CDR1 and CDR2 from the germline V gene are SEHNR and FQNEAQ (reference sequence). V dropped 8 bases and J dropped 0 bases, with 14 bases sitting between them. This CDR3 spans 14 amino acids. CDR3 bases: TGTGCCAGCGGGGTTGGTGAGGGCTCCTACGAGCAGTACTTC. Protein: CASGVGEGSYEQYF.

This clonotype has ten or more counts. The J gene is TRBJ2-3, the V gene TRBV29-1; 10 nucleotides line up with TRBD1. This CDR3 is 18 amino acids long. V trimming: 6 bases; J trimming: 3 bases; junction bases outside the gene matches: 18. Germline values: CDR1 SQVTM, CDR2 ANQGSEA. The CDR3 region has the DNA TGCAGCGTCGAGCCCCGGGACAGGGGAGGGGGGGGTACAGATACGCAGTATTTT. As protein: CSVEPRDRGGGGTDTQYF.

Concerning this clonotype: A much larger clone lies a single base off, so this may be a read error. This chain joins TRBV5-4 and TRBJ2-2; TRBD1 agrees at 9 bases. This CDR3 has 16 amino acids. Germline values: CDR1 SGHNT, CDR2 YYREEE (reference sequence). The chain's CDR3 is CASSQGTGRNTGELLF. The CDR3 DNA is TGTGCCAGCAGTCAGGGGACAGGGCGGAACACCGGGGAGCTGCTTTTT.

The sample holds many counts of this clonotype. This chain links TRBV4-1 with TRBJ2-3; maybe TRBD2 (6 bases). V was pared by 2 bases and J by 7 bases, with 13 bases between. This CDR3 contains 14 residues. The germline CDR1 and CDR2 sequences are MGHRA and YSYEKL. The CDR3 here is CASSQPVAANTQYF. CDR3 in DNA: TGCGCCAGCAGCCAACCGGTAGCGGCGAATACGCAGTATTTT.

This clonotype was found a few times. The chain is built from TRBV6-2 or TRBV6-3 and TRBJ1-5; a possible D gene is TRBD1 (5 bases). Germline-derived CDR1 and CDR2 are MNHEY and SVGEGT. The CDR3 covers 13 residues. V gave up 8 bases and J gave up 6 bases, with 14 bases separating them. Written as DNA, the CDR3 is TGTGCCAGCCACGCAGGGTTGCCTCAGCCCCAGCATTTT. Translating it yields CASHAGLPQPQHF.

Regarding this clonotype: A read error may be the cause here, since a much bigger clone is one base away. This rearrangement joins TRBV7-9 to TRBJ2-7; D is unresolved. CDR1 and CDR2 from the germline V gene are SEHNR and FQNEAQ (reference sequence). The CDR3 extends over 14 amino acids. CDR3 bases: TGTGCCAGCAGCCTCACTGAAAGGCCCCACGAGCAGCACTTC. It translates to CASSLTERPHEQHF.

In its sample, this clonotype was seen many times. The V call is TRBV30, the J call TRBJ1-5; D possibly corresponds to TRBD1 (5 bases). This CDR3 has 14 residues. Trimming shortened V by 2 bases and J by 2 bases, and 10 bases separated the two germline ends. Germline CDR1 is GTSNPN and CDR2 is SVGIG (reference sequence). The CDR3 DNA sequence: TGTGCCTGGAGTAGAGGGGTAGGCAATCAGCCCCAGCATTTT. This translates into CAWSRGVGNQPQHF.

This clonotype came up a few times. The chain links TRBV28 to TRBJ1-1, with 9 bases identical to TRBD1. This CDR3 comprises 14 residues. V lost 6 bases and J lost 4; bases outside the gene matches: 6. CDR1 is MDHEN and CDR2 is SYDVKM in the germline V gene. The CDR3 region has the DNA TGTGCCAGCAGCTACAGGGGGCTTAGCACTGAAGCTTTCTTT. Protein: CASSYRGLSTEAFF.

This clonotype came up many times. The V and J genes are TRBV7-2 and TRBJ2-7; a weak D match, TRBD1 (6 bases). Germline values: CDR1 SGHTA, CDR2 FQGNSA. The CDR3 runs 14 residues. Trimming shortened V by 3 bases and J by 0 bases, and 9 bases separated the two germline ends. DNA of the CDR3: TGTGCCAGCAGCTTGGGCAGGGGCTCCTACGAGCAGTACTTC. Protein sequence: CASSLGRGSYEQYF.

This clonotype was detected only a few times. The J gene is TRBJ2-3, the V gene TRBV19; 7 positions agree with TRBD2. The J segment lost 4 bases and the V segment lost 2 bases, leaving 6 bases of the junction unmatched. This CDR3 has 15 amino acids. Germline CDR1 LNHDA, CDR2 SQIVND (reference sequence). The DNA for the CDR3 is TGTGCCAGTAGTATACGGGGGGTAGCGCCAGATACGCAGTATTTT. This translates into CASSIRGVAPDTQYF.